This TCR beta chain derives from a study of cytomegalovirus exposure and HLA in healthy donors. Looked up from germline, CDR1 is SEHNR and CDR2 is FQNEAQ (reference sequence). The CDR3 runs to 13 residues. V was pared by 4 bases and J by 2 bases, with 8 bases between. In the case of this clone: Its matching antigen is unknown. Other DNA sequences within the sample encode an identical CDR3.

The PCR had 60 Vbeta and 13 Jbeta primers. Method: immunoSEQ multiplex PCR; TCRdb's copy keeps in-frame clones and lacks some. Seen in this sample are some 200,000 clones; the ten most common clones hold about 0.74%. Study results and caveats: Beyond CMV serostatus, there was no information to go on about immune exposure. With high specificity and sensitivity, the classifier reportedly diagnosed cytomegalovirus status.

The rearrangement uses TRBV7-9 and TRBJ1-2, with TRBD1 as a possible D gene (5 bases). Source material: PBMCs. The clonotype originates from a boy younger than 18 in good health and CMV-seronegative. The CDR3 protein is CASSWGGNYGYTF. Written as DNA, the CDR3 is TGTGCCAGCAGCTGGGGGGGGAACTATGGCTACACCTTC.